This T cell receptor (beta chain) comes out of a study of cytomegalovirus exposure and HLA in healthy donors. Turning to the study itself: The roughly 110 validation repertoires were reported in a later analysis to have been generated on the same platform as the roughly 720 first-cohort repertoires.

Per germline, CDR1 SGHNT and CDR2 YYREEE (reference sequence). V lost 0 bases and J 4 bases, leaving 16 bases between the germline ends. There are 16 residues in the CDR3. Study observations and caveats: Researchers counted around 160 TCR beta chains as cytomegalovirus-associated. According to a later analysis, TCR clusters from the first cohort tended to co-occur in the 100 to 150 validation repertoires.

Measured with immunoSEQ multiplex PCR; TCRdb has only the in-frame clones, and not every one. The profile shows tens of thousands of clones, about 90% of them singletons. Relative to its sample, this clone is medium-sized. As yet, its antigen is unknown. An approximately 130-subject validation cohort, separate from the approximately 610-subject first cohort, supplied the donors. Sequenced input: PBMCs. The TCR was taken from a woman under 40 in good health and CMV-seronegative. The chain couples TRBV5-4 to TRBJ1-2; TRBD1 might be the D (5 bases). The CDR3 bases are TGTGCCAGCAGCTTGGATCGGGGGGTGGACGGCTATGGCTACACCTTC. Translated: CASSLDRGVDGYGYTF.